The next 10 T cell receptor beta chains were all read from a single sample in a study of identifying expanded T cells in peripheral blood (dated by TCRdb to between 2018 and 2020). Preparation of the library involved the immunoSEQ multiplex PCR assay. TCRdb retrieved this table from immuneACCESS and kept in-frame rearrangements only. Not all clones are present; in checked studies, unresolved V genes account for under half, and no reason is known for the remainder. The sample table contains about 85,000 clones; only one count was recorded for around 89% of them. Approximately 3% of the sample lies in the top ten. The sample comprised blood. The receptors here all came from a person aged 18-69 years in good health.

J is TRBJ2-5 and V is TRBV5-4; 10 bases agree with TRBD2. The CDR3 runs to 16 residues. The junction had 10 bases not matched to a gene; V was cut back by 1 base and J by 7 bases. From germline, CDR1 is SGHNT and CDR2 YYREEE (reference sequence). For the CDR3, the DNA is TGTGCCAGCAGCTTGAAGGCCGGGACTAGCGATGGGACCCAGTACTTC. The encoded protein is CASSLKAGTSDGTQYF.

The chain couples TRBV13 to TRBJ2-6, with TRBD2 as a possible D gene (6 bases). The length of the CDR3 is 20 residues. V was pared by 6 bases and J by 0 bases, with 24 bases between. Germline CDR1 and CDR2: PRHDT and FYEKMQ (reference sequence). CDR3 amino acids: CASRRWAGRITSSGANVLTF. For the CDR3, the DNA is TGTGCCAGCAGACGGTGGGCGGGGAGAATTACAAGCTCTGGGGCCAACGTCCTGACTTTC. Using reference TRBV13 and TRBJ2-6 for the parts outside the CDR3, the full variable domain is AAGVIQSPRHLIKEKRETATLKCYPIPRHDTVYWYQQGPGQDPQFLISFYEKMQSDKGSIPDRFSAQQFSDYHSELNMSSLELGDSALYFCASRRWAGRITSSGANVLTFGAGSRLTVL.

The J gene is TRBJ2-2, the V gene TRBV6-5; 7 nucleotides match TRBD1. Germline V gives CDR1 MNHEY, CDR2 SVGAGI. The CDR3 covers 14 residues. Germline trimming cut 8 bases from V and 7 bases from J; bases unmatched to any gene: 10. The CDR3 protein is CASRTGQGVGELFF. Here the CDR3 DNA reads TGTGCCAGCCGGACAGGTCAAGGCGTCGGGGAGCTGTTTTTT.

The chain couples TRBV7-9 to TRBJ1-2; weak D call: TRBD1 (6 bases). CDR3 length: 16 amino acids. Trimming took off 1 base at V and 0 bases at J, with 12 bases between the two ends. Per germline, CDR1 SEHNR and CDR2 FQNEAQ (reference sequence). DNA of the CDR3: TGTGCCAGCAGCTTAGTGGGAGGGACAACTAACTATGGCTACACCTTC. Residues: CASSLVGGTTNYGYTF.

This chain joins TRBV4-3 and TRBJ2-7, with D perhaps matching TRBD1 (6 bases). Trimming took 0 bases from V and 0 from J, leaving 9 bases between them. Germline V CDR1 and CDR2: LGHNA, YSLEER. The CDR3 length is 15 residues. The CDR3 is CASSQEGQHSYEQYF. The CDR3 DNA is TGCGCCAGCAGCCAAGAAGGACAGCACTCCTACGAGCAGTACTTC.

The rearrangement links TRBV7-3 to TRBJ2-3; D may correspond to TRBD1 or TRBD2 (5 bases each). CDR3 length: 15 residues. Deletions cut 2 bases from V and 2 bases from J, with 11 bases between. Germline CDR1 reads SGHTA; CDR2 reads FQGTGA. The CDR3 DNA follows: TGTGCCAGCAGCTTAGGGGACGTCCACACAGATACGCAGTATTTT. Its translation: CASSLGDVHTDTQYF.

The V and J genes are TRBV5-4 and TRBJ2-3; 8 bases align to TRBD2. There are 16 residues in the CDR3. After removal of 4 bases from V and 0 bases from J, the junction contained 7 bases not matched to a gene. CDR1 and CDR2 from the germline V gene are SGHNT and YYREEE (reference sequence). The DNA of the CDR3 is TGTGCCAGCAGCACCCGCTCTAGCGGGAGCACAGATACGCAGTATTTT. This gives the protein CASSTRSSGSTDTQYF. Complete variable domain (other parts from reference TRBV5-4 and TRBJ2-3): ETGVTQSPTHLIKTRGQQVTLRCSSQSGHNTVSWYQQALGQGPQFIFQYYREEENGRGNFPPRFSGLQFPNYSSELNVNALELDDSALYLCASSTRSSGSTDTQYFGPGTRLTVL.

The V gene is TRBV7-9, the J gene TRBJ2-5, with 11 positions matching TRBD2. V was clipped by 1 base and J by 5 bases; unmatched bases: 12. This CDR3 contains 18 residues. In germline, CDR1 is SEHNR, CDR2 FQNEAQ (reference sequence). As DNA, the CDR3 is TGTGCCAGCAGCTTAGTTTGGGTAGCGGGAGGGCCAAGTGAGACCCAGTACTTC. Its translation is CASSLVWVAGGPSETQYF. Using reference TRBV7-9 and TRBJ2-5 for the parts outside the CDR3, the full variable domain is DTGVSQNPRHKITKRGQNVTFRCDPISEHNRLYWYRQTLGQGPEFLTYFQNEAQLEKSRLLSDRFSAERPKGSFSTLEIQRTEQGDSAMYLCASSLVWVAGGPSETQYFGPGTRLLVL.

The chain is built from TRBV6-5 and TRBJ2-7; D tentatively fits TRBD1 or TRBD2 (6 bases each). V lost 2 bases and J 0 bases, leaving 14 bases between the germline ends. The germline V gene has CDR1 MNHEY and CDR2 SVGAGI. The CDR3 is 16 amino acids. The CDR3 loop is CASSYDGGASSYEQYF. CDR3 DNA: TGTGCCAGCAGTTACGACGGGGGCGCCTCCTCCTACGAGCAGTACTTC.

This sequence joins TRBV7-2 and TRBJ2-5; TRBD1 matches at 11 bases. V lost 7 bases to trimming and J lost 4 bases; unmatched junction nucleotides: 8. The CDR3 loop spans 15 amino acids. Germline CDR1 is SGHTA and CDR2 is FQGNSA. The CDR3 coding sequence is TGTGCCAGCACCCCGCCGGGACAGGGGGGAGAGACCCAGTACTTC. The encoded protein is CASTPPGQGGETQYF.